Presented here are 23 T cell receptor beta chains from one specimen sequenced in a study of CD8 T cells in Susac syndrome. Reverse transcription of 0.5 to 1 ug RNA was performed with random hexamers. TCRdb re-called the immunoSEQ multiplex PCR reads with MiXCR, one entry per CDR3 protein. The profile covers about 110,000 distinct CDR3 sequences, with about 95% appearing a single time and just over 0.095% taken by the ten largest. Material: CD4+ T cells from PBMCs. The origin of the receptors is a human donor in good health.

This chain's CDR3 is CATSREGLAAGANVLTF. The CDR3 region has the DNA TGTGCCACCAGCAGAGAGGGACTAGCTGCTGGGGCCAACGTCCTGACTTTC. The chain couples TRBV15 to TRBJ2-6; the match to TRBD2 covers 9 bases. This CDR3 contains 17 residues. Per the germline V gene, CDR1 is LNHNV and CDR2 is YYDKDF (reference sequence). J was trimmed by 2 bases and V by 0 bases; bases with no gene match: 2.

The chain employs TRBV20-1 and TRBJ2-5; no reliable D call. The CDR3 sequence is 13 residues long. Per the germline V gene, CDR1 is DFQATT and CDR2 is SNEGSKA (reference sequence). V was cut by 0 bases and J by 2 bases, with 7 bases left in between. The CDR3 spells CSARDVGQETQYF. CDR3 in DNA: TGCAGTGCTAGAGACGTCGGGCAAGAGACCCAGTACTTC.

This clonotype was recorded only once. The chain links TRBV5-6 to TRBJ2-1; D is undetermined. V gave up 0 bases and J gave up 11 bases, with 6 bases separating them. The CDR3 has 11 residues. Germline V gives CDR1 SGHDT, CDR2 YYEEEE. In DNA form, the CDR3 reads TGTGCCAGCAGCTTGGAAACGAAGCAGTTCTTC. The encoded protein is CASSLETKQFF.

This rearrangement joins TRBV28 to TRBJ2-7; 7 nucleotides align to TRBD1. CDR1 and CDR2 from the germline V gene are MDHEN and SYDVKM. Losses at the gene ends were 7 bases for V and 4 bases for J; bases not matched to a gene: 13. CDR3 length: 15 amino acids. CDR3 protein: CASISGAGGSYEQYF. DNA for the CDR3: TGTGCCAGCATCTCCGGGGCAGGGGGATCGTACGAGCAGTACTTC.

This chain joins TRBV29-1 and TRBJ1-2, with D unresolved. Per germline, CDR1 SQVTM and CDR2 ANQGSEA. The V end was cut by 4 bases, the J end by 6 bases, with 12 bases between. This CDR3 region has 12 residues. DNA of the CDR3: TGCAGCGTTGCGGCGGCCAATGATGGCTACACCTTC. Translation gives CSVAAANDGYTF.

The CDR3: CASSAVTGGVLNTEAFF. The CDR3 DNA reads as TGTGCCAGCAGTGCGGTGACAGGGGGTGTGTTGAACACTGAAGCTTTCTTT. The V and J genes are TRBV6-2 or TRBV6-3 and TRBJ1-1; 9 nucleotides agree with TRBD1. The CDR3 sequence is 17 residues long. The V gene end was trimmed by 5 bases and the J gene end by 0 bases; junction bases not matched to a gene: 10. Germline CDR1 MNHEY, CDR2 SVGEGT.

This chain's CDR3 is CASSDGLAGIAGELFF. CDR3 coding DNA: TGTGCCAGCAGCGATGGACTAGCGGGAATCGCCGGGGAGCTGTTTTTT. The chain joins TRBV5-6 to TRBJ2-2, with 12 bases lining up with TRBD2. Trimming removed 4 bases from V and 6 bases from J; junction bases left unmatched: 7. This CDR3 is 16 amino acids long. Germline V lookup: CDR1 SGHDT, CDR2 YYEEEE.

The chain joins TRBV30 to TRBJ2-5; D gene unclear. In germline, CDR1 is GTSNPN, CDR2 SVGIG (reference sequence). This CDR3 spans 15 amino acids. The germline V and J ends were trimmed by 1 base and 1 base, with 13 bases remaining between them. CDR3 DNA: TGTGCCTGGAGTGGCATCCCATATTTCCAAGAGACCCAGTACTTC. It specifies CAWSGIPYFQETQYF.

V and J are TRBV13 and TRBJ1-1, with D tentatively TRBD1 (6 bases). This CDR3 has 15 amino acids. Germline V CDR1 and CDR2: PRHDT, FYEKMQ (reference sequence). Trimming shortened V by 4 bases and J by 0 bases, and 12 bases separated the two germline ends. CDR3 loop: CASSYNRAMNTEAFF. The CDR3 DNA reads TGTGCCAGCAGCTATAACAGGGCTATGAACACTGAAGCTTTCTTT.

CDR3 nucleotide sequence: TGTGCCAGCAGCCAAGGAACGGCAGCTGAGCAGTACTTC. It codes for CASSQGTAAEQYF. J is TRBJ2-7 and V is TRBV3-1; D remains unclear. Trimming removed 1 base from V and 7 bases from J, with 11 bases in between. The CDR3 totals 13 residues. In germline, CDR1 is LGHDT, CDR2 YNNKEL (reference sequence).

The gene calls are TRBV7-8 and TRBJ2-7, with D hard to call. The CDR3 consists of 14 residues. The germline CDR1 and CDR2 sequences are SGHVS and FQNEAQ. V was trimmed by 1 base and J by 6 bases, leaving 13 bases between them. In DNA, the CDR3 is TGTGCCAGCAGCTTAGGAAGGTGGGTACCCGAGCAGTACTTC. Translation gives CASSLGRWVPEQYF.

The rearrangement uses TRBV5-1 and TRBJ2-7; 9 bases fit TRBD1. This CDR3 is built from 14 residues. The V gene's germline CDR1 is SGHRS and CDR2 YFSETQ. Germline trimming cut 4 bases from V and 0 bases from J; bases unmatched to any gene: 2. CDR3 sequence: CASSRTGDSYEQYF. CDR3 sequence (DNA): TGCGCCAGCAGCCGGACAGGGGACTCCTACGAGCAGTACTTC.

This clonotype was observed once. This rearrangement joins TRBV3-1 to TRBJ2-1; D is perhaps TRBD1 or TRBD2 (6 bases each). The length of the CDR3 is 14 residues. The V gene lost 5 bases and the J gene lost 7 bases, with 15 bases spanning the gap. Germline V lookup: CDR1 LGHDT, CDR2 YNNKEL (reference sequence). CDR3 nucleotide sequence: TGTGCCAGCAGCGAAAGGGGGGCCGGTAATGAGCAGTTCTTC. This encodes CASSERGAGNEQFF.

J is TRBJ2-2 and V is TRBV13; 15 bases fit TRBD2. CDR1 and CDR2 (germline): PRHDT, FYEKMQ (reference sequence). Germline trimming cut 5 bases from V and 5 bases from J; bases unmatched to any gene: 6. This CDR3 has 17 amino acids. The CDR3 spells CASSEGLAGGGTGELFF. CDR3 nucleotide sequence: TGTGCCAGCAGCGAGGGACTAGCGGGAGGAGGGACCGGGGAGCTGTTTTTT.

The J gene is TRBJ1-6, the V gene TRBV6-5; weak D call: TRBD1 (5 bases). V gave up 0 bases and J gave up 10 bases, with 16 bases separating them. The CDR3 covers 16 residues. The germline CDR1 and CDR2 sequences are MNHEY and SVGAGI. CDR3: CASSYSYPRQGSPLHF. The DNA of the CDR3 is TGTGCCAGCAGTTACTCGTACCCACGGCAGGGATCACCCCTCCACTTT.

The chain links TRBV30 to TRBJ1-1, with no clear D. The CDR3 runs 10 residues. Per germline, CDR1 GTSNPN and CDR2 SVGIG (reference sequence). CDR3 bases: TGTGCTTCTACGCGAACGGGAGCTTTCTTT. Translating it yields CASTRTGAFF.

This chain links TRBV20-1 with TRBJ2-7; perhaps TRBD1 as D (6 bases). The CDR3 loop spans 14 amino acids. Germline V CDR1 and CDR2: DFQATT, SNEGSKA (reference sequence). The germline V and J ends were trimmed by 0 bases and 2 bases, with 11 bases remaining between them. CDR3 DNA: TGCAGTGCTAGAGAAGGGACACCACCCTACGAGCAGTACTTC. This encodes CSAREGTPPYEQYF.

This sequence joins TRBV6-5 and TRBJ2-7; 10 nucleotides align to TRBD2. The junction had 7 bases not matched to a gene; V was cut back by 5 bases and J by 9 bases. This CDR3 is 13 amino acids long. The germline V gene encodes CDR1 MNHEY and CDR2 SVGAGI. In DNA form, the CDR3 reads TGTGCCAGCAGTGAGATAGCGGGGGGAGGGCAGTACTTC. As protein: CASSEIAGGGQYF.

The chain couples TRBV5-1 to TRBJ2-7; D remains unclear. Trimming took 4 bases from V and 0 from J, leaving 11 bases between them. CDR1 is SGHRS, CDR2 YFSETQ, per germline. This CDR3 is built from 14 residues. DNA of the CDR3: TGCGCCAGCAGCCATGGGCCGAGCTCCTACGAGCAGTACTTC. This encodes CASSHGPSSYEQYF.

This rearrangement joins TRBV20-1 to TRBJ2-7, with 8 bases lining up with TRBD2. This CDR3 contains 15 residues. J lost 2 bases, V lost 0 bases, and 6 bases had no gene match. Germline assignment: CDR1 DFQATT and CDR2 SNEGSKA (reference sequence). CDR3: CSAREGSGAAYEQYF. CDR3 sequence (DNA): TGCAGTGCTAGAGAGGGTAGCGGGGCTGCCTACGAGCAGTACTTC.

This CDR3 is CASSRIRQGIYEQYF. CDR3 coding DNA: TGTGCCAGCAGCCGGATTAGACAGGGAATCTACGAGCAGTACTTC. This chain joins TRBV7-9 and TRBJ2-7, with 7 positions matching TRBD1. Germline lookup yields CDR1 SEHNR and CDR2 FQNEAQ (reference sequence). The V gene end was trimmed by 5 bases and the J gene end by 3 bases; junction bases not matched to a gene: 10. The CDR3 extends over 15 amino acids.

This clonotype was seen only once. The rearrangement uses TRBV5-1 and TRBJ2-7; TRBD2 agrees at 11 bases. CDR1 and CDR2 from the germline V gene are SGHRS and YFSETQ. Trimming took 6 bases from V and 5 from J; bases not matched to a gene: 7. This CDR3 has 14 residues. The DNA for the CDR3 is TGCGCCAGCAAGGAAGGGACTAGCGGAGACGAGCAGTACTTC. Its protein product is CASKEGTSGDEQYF.

The chain is built from TRBV28 and TRBJ2-6; TRBD1 matches 12 bases. The CDR3 consists of 18 residues. V lost 0 bases, J lost 2 bases, and 2 bases stayed unmatched. Germline lookup yields CDR1 MDHEN and CDR2 SYDVKM. CDR3 region: CASSLWGQGAAGANVLTF. The CDR3 nucleotides read TGTGCCAGCAGTTTATGGGGACAGGGGGCAGCTGGGGCCAACGTCCTGACTTTC.